This note documents a single T cell receptor beta chain sequence. What it binds is unknown. PCR primers comprised 60 Vbeta and 13 Jbeta primers. Sequencing used immunoSEQ multiplex PCR; TCRdb keeps in-frame clones, though not all of them. This table has roughly 150,000 clones, around 68% appearing once. This specimen comes from a study of cytomegalovirus exposure and HLA in healthy donors. The overall study: HLA-typed donors contributed some 83 million unique TCRs, which were held in an early data release.

Trimming shortened V by 8 bases and J by 7 bases, and 11 bases separated the two germline ends. There are 11 residues in the CDR3. Germline values: CDR1 MNHEY, CDR2 SVGAGI. Study-wide results and caveats: The authors enumerated around 150 TCR beta chains as linked to cytomegalovirus.

The chain couples TRBV6-5 to TRBJ1-1; TRBD1 is a possible D gene (5 bases). The sequenced material came from PBMCs. This clonotype was sampled from a man aged 25 to 40 in good health and CMV-seropositive. The CDR3 reads CASQGRREAFF. The CDR3 region has the DNA TGTGCCAGCCAGGGCCGACGTGAAGCTTTCTTT.